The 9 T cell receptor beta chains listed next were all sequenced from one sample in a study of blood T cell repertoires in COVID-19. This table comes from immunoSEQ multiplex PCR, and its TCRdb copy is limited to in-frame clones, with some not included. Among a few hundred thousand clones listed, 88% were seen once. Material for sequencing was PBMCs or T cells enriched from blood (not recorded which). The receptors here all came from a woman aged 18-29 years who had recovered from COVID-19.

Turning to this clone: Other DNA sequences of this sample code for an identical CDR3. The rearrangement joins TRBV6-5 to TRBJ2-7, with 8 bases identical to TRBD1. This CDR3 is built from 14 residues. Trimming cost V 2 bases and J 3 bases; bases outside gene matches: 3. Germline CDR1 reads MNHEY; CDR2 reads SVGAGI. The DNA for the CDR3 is TGTGCCAGCAGTTACGGACAGGGTAGCTACGAGCAGTACTTC. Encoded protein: CASSYGQGSYEQYF.

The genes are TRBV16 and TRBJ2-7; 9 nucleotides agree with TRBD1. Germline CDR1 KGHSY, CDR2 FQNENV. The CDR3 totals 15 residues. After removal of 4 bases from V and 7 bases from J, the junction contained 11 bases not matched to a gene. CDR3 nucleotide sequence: TGTGCCAGCAGCCCAAGGTGGACAGGGGAGGTTGAGCAGTACTTC. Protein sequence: CASSPRWTGEVEQYF.

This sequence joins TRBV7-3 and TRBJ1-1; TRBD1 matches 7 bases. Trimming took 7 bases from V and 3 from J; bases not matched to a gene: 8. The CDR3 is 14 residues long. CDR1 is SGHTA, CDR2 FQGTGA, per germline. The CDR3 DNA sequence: TGTGCCAGCAAGGGACAGATGGTGGACACTGAAGCTTTCTTT. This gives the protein CASKGQMVDTEAFF.

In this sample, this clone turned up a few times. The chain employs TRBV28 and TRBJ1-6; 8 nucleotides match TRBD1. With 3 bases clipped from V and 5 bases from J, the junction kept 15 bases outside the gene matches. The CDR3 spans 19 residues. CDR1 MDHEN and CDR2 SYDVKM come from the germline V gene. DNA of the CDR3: TGTGCCAGCAGTTTTGGACAGGGAACCGTCCTACTAAATAATTCACCCCTCCACTTT. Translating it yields CASSFGQGTVLLNNSPLHF.

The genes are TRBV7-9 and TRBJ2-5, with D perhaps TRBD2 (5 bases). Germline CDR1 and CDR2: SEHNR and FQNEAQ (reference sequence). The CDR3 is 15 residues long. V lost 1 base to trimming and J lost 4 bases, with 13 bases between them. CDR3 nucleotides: TGTGCCAGCAGCTTAGACGGGAAGGGTCTAGAGACCCAGTACTTC. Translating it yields CASSLDGKGLETQYF.

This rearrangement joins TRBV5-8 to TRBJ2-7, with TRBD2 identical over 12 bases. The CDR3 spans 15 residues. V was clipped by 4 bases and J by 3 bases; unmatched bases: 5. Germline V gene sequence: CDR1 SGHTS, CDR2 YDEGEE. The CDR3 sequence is CASSALAGGYYEQYF. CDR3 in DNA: TGTGCCAGCAGCGCGCTAGCGGGGGGGTACTACGAGCAGTACTTC.

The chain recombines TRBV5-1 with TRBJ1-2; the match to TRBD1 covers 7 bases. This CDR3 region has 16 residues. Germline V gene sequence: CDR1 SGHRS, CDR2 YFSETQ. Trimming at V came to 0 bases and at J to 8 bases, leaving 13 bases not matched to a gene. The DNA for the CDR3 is TGCGCCAGCAGCTTGGCCTCCGACAGGGCCTTCGGGGGCTACACCTTC. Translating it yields CASSLASDRAFGGYTF.

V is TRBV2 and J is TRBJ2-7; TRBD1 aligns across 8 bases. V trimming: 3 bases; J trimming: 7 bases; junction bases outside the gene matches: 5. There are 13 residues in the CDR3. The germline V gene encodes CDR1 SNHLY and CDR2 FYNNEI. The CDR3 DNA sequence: TGTGCCAGCAGTGACCAGGGGGCTGGGGAGCAGTACTTC. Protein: CASSDQGAGEQYF.

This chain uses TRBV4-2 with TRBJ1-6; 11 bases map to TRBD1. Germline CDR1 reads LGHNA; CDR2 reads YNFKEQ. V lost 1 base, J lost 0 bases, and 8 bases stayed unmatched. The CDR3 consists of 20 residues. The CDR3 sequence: CASSQVIRTGGRSYNSPLHF. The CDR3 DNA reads TGTGCCAGCAGCCAAGTGATACGGACAGGGGGCCGCTCCTATAATTCACCCCTCCACTTT.